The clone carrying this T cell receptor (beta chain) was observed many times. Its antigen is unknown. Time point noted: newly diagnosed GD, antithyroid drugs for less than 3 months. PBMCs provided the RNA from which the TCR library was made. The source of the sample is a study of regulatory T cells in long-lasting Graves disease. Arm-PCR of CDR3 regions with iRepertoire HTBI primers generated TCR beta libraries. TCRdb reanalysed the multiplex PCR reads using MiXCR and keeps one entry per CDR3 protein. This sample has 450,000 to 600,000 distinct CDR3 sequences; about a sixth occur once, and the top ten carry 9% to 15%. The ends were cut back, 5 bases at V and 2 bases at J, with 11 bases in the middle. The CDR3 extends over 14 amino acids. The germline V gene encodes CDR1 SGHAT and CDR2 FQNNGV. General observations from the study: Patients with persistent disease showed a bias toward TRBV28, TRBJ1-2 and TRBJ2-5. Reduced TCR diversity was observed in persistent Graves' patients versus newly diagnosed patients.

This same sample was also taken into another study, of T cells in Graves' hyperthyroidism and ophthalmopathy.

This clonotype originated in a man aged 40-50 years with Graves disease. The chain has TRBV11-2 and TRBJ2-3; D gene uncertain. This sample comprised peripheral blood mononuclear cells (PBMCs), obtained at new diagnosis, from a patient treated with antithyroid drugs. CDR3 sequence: CASSPPPYTDTQYF. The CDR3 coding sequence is TGTGCCAGCAGCCCCCCCCCCTACACAGATACGCAGTATTTT.